This T cell receptor (beta chain) comes out of a study of metastatic and nonmetastatic thyroid tumors. Study information: Repertoires from blood and tumor or nodule tissue of malignant and benign thyroid patients were compared.

At least ten counts were recorded for this clone. Its antigen remains unknown. Prior to thyroid surgery, none of the patients had received any treatment. Overall study results and limits: Malignant thyroid tumors reportedly exceeded benign nodules significantly in TCR beta diversity, with the difference appearing in blood and tumor.

The CDR3 spans 14 residues. Trimming at V came to 3 bases and at J to 2 bases, leaving 5 bases not matched to a gene. In germline, CDR1 is SGHRS, CDR2 YFSETQ. Original analysis: A papillary thyroid cancer distant-metastasis classifier was built from CDR3 differences across clinicopathological groups. TCRdb re-called the PCR reads with MiXCR. V and J calls and clone size were set by TCRdb, not the authors. The sample holds about 28,000 clones, around 16% seen once. The receptor comes from a female donor with papillary thyroid cancer or a benign thyroid nodule (not recorded which). Some clones in this sample may be carry-over from other donors' samples. The material sequenced was blood. The rearrangement joins TRBV5-1 to TRBJ2-7, with 7 bases lining up with TRBD2. The CDR3 spells CASSWGLPPYEQYF. The CDR3 nucleotides are TGCGCCAGCAGCTGGGGACTACCTCCCTACGAGCAGTACTTC.